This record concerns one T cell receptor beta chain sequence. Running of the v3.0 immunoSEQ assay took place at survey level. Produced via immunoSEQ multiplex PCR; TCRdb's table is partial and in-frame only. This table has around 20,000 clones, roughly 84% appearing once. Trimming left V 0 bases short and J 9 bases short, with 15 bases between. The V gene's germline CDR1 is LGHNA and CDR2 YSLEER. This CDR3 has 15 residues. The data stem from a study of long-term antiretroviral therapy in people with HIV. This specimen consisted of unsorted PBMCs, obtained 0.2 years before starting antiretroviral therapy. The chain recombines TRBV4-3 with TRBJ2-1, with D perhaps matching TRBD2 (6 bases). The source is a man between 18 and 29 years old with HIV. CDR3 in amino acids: CASSQEGGEQGEQFF. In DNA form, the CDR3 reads TGCGCCAGCAGCCAAGAGGGAGGAGAGCAGGGTGAGCAGTTCTTC.